The 12 T cell receptor beta chains below all came from one sample that was sequenced in a study of tumor and adjacent non-tumor tissue in lung cancer. This sample's RNA came from whole unsorted tissue. TCRbeta libraries were built with three rounds of nested PCR, modified from ARM-PCR. Via MiXCR, TCRdb re-called the multiplex PCR reads, giving one row per CDR3 protein. The sample shows about 200,000 distinct CDR3 sequences, 71% of them seen only once. Sequences were obtained from lung tumor tissue. These receptor sequences come from a man aged 55 to 70 with non-small cell lung cancer.

This clonotype appeared many times. This chain uses TRBV20-1 with TRBJ2-5, with a tentative D call TRBD2 (6 bases). V lost 6 bases to trimming and J lost 4 bases, with 21 bases between them. The germline V gene has CDR1 DFQATT and CDR2 SNEGSKA (reference sequence). This CDR3 comprises 15 residues. CDR3 sequence: CSALRGGIDGETQYF. DNA of the CDR3: TGCAGTGCCCTCCGGGGCGGGATTGATGGAGAGACCCAGTACTTC.

This clonotype was detected ten times or more. The chain has TRBV4-3 and TRBJ1-5; D not resolved. The CDR3 has 16 amino acids. Germline CDR1 is LGHNA and CDR2 is YSLEER. Trimming cost V 0 bases and J 0 bases, with 9 bases left between them. In DNA, the CDR3 is TGCGCCAGCAGCCAAGATTGGGGATATAGCAATCAGCCCCAGCATTTT. Encoded protein: CASSQDWGYSNQPQHF.

The count of this clonotype is one. The J gene is TRBJ2-2, the V gene TRBV5-4, with 7 bases aligning to TRBD1. V shed 4 bases and J 14 bases; nucleotides not matched to a gene: 17. Germline CDR1 reads SGHNT; CDR2 reads YYREEE (reference sequence). The CDR3 spans 15 residues. In DNA, the CDR3 is TGTGCCAGCAGCCTCGCGAACAGGGGAACCGCGGAACTGTTTTTT. This gives the protein CASSLANRGTAELFF.

The sample holds many counts of this clonotype. The J gene is TRBJ1-1, the V gene TRBV29-1; D is perhaps TRBD1 (5 bases). CDR3 length: 13 residues. Germline V gene lookup returns CDR1 SQVTM and CDR2 ANQGSEA. V was trimmed by 4 bases and J by 3 bases, leaving 12 bases between them. CDR3 loop: CSVAIGADTEAFF. CDR3 DNA: TGCAGCGTTGCAATAGGGGCTGACACTGAAGCTTTCTTT.

Only a few counts were recorded for this clonotype. Here the CDR3 omits its conserved ending phenylalanine or tryptophan, so a read error is the likely source. Because the CDR3's place on the DNA is in doubt, the DNA is left out and the CDR3 is given as listed by TCRdb. The rearrangement joins TRBV11-1 to TRBJ2-7; the table calls TRBD1, which could not be checked here. The CDR3 length equals 15 residues, ends included. In germline, CDR1 is SGHAT, CDR2 FQDESV (reference sequence). CDR3 residues: CASSLIQGSTYERYI.

A word on this clonotype: A much larger clone is a single base away; this may be a read error. The rearrangement joins TRBV6-6 to TRBJ2-7; 8 bases are shared with TRBD1. Germline-derived CDR1 and CDR2 are MNHNY and SVGAGI (reference sequence). The CDR3 is 14 amino acids. V trimming: 10 bases; J trimming: 3 bases; junction bases outside the gene matches: 11. CDR3: CAISRGQAIYEQYF. The CDR3 bases are TGTGCCATCAGCAGGGGACAGGCTATCTACGAGCAGTACTTC.

The chain carries TRBV5-6 and TRBJ2-1; possible D gene TRBD2, 7 bases. Trimming left V 1 base short and J 1 base short, with 15 bases between. Germline loops: CDR1 SGHDT, CDR2 YYEEEE. The CDR3 is made up of 17 amino acids. The CDR3 DNA is TGTGCCAGCAGCTTGTGGGGGGGCTCTCGGTCCTACAATGAGCAGTTCTTC. Residues: CASSLWGGSRSYNEQFF. The entire variable domain, with the rest obtained from reference TRBV5-6 and TRBJ2-1, is as follows: DAGVTQSPTHLIKTRGQQVTLRCSPKSGHDTVSWYQQALGQGPQFIFQYYEEEERQRGNFPDRFSGHQFPNYSSELNVNALLLGDSALYLCASSLWGGSRSYNEQFFGPGTRLTVL.

Concerning this clonotype itself: At one of its ends the junction is not consistent with the germline gene, which may arise from a read error. The chain's CDR3 is CSGGGENQSQHF. CDR3 coding DNA: TGCAGTGGCGGGGGCGAGAATCAGTCCCAGCATTTT. This chain links TRBV20-1 with TRBJ1-5, with D perhaps TRBD1 (6 bases). This CDR3 has 12 amino acids. Per germline, CDR1 DFQATT and CDR2 SNEGSKA (reference sequence).

The chain employs TRBV20-1 and TRBJ2-1; 8 bases match TRBD2. The length of the CDR3 is 16 residues. Losses at the gene ends were 4 bases for V and 6 bases for J; bases not matched to a gene: 14. Per germline, CDR1 DFQATT and CDR2 SNEGSKA (reference sequence). This CDR3 reads CSAIPTGTRKGNEQFF. In DNA, the CDR3 is TGCAGTGCTATACCTACCGGGACTAGAAAGGGCAATGAGCAGTTCTTC.

This rearrangement joins TRBV5-1 to TRBJ2-7; 12 bases align to TRBD1. CDR1 is SGHRS and CDR2 is YFSETQ in the germline V gene. This CDR3 has 15 amino acids. Trimming at V came to 5 bases and at J to 9 bases, leaving 12 bases not matched to a gene. CDR3 in DNA: TGCGCCAGCAGTCCCGGGACAGGGGGCGAATCACGGCAGTACTTC. It encodes CASSPGTGGESRQYF. Supplemented by reference TRBV5-1 and TRBJ2-7, the full variable domain reads KAGVTQTPRYLIKTRGQQVTLSCSPISGHRSVSWYQQTPGQGLQFLFEYFSETQRNKGNFPGRFSGRQFSNSRSEMNVSTLELGDSALYLCASSPGTGGESRQYFGPGTRLTVT.

Concerning this clonotype itself: A much larger clonotype is one base distant, so this may be a read error. This chain connects TRBV29-1 to TRBJ2-1; D possibly uses TRBD1 or TRBD2 (5 bases each). CDR3 length equals 14 residues. Per the germline V gene, CDR1 is SQVTM and CDR2 is ANQGSEA. V was pared by 6 bases and J by 6 bases, with 18 bases between. The CDR3 DNA reads TGCAGCGTGGAGAGAACCGGGACCATCAATGAGCAGTTCTTC. Residues: CSVERTGTINEQFF.

This clonotype was counted once. This may be a read error: a much more frequent sequence differs by one nucleotide. The rearrangement uses TRBV4-2 and TRBJ1-5; D possibly corresponds to TRBD1 (6 bases). The CDR3 extends over 16 amino acids. Germline CDR1 is LGHNA and CDR2 is YNFKEQ. The CDR3 is CASSQVVQGSNQAQHF. The CDR3 DNA reads TGTGCCAGCAGCCAAGTTGTACAGGGAAGCAATCAGGCCCAGCATTTT.